This T cell receptor beta chain comes out of a study of blood T cells in healthy people across ages. This clonotype was detected only a few times. A second PCR, run for about 6 to 11 cycles, used a sample-barcoded 5' primer plus a J-beta primer mix. A template-switch adaptor with 12 random nucleotides tagged each cDNA molecule. TCRdb re-analysed the 5' RACE reads in MiXCR, keeping a single row per CDR3 protein. Here the sample spans around 690,000 distinct CDR3 sequences, 58% being singletons. Per sample, at least 6 micrograms of total RNA were extracted. Trimming took off 0 bases at V and 4 bases at J, with 11 bases between the two ends. This CDR3 region has 15 residues. CDR1 SGHRS and CDR2 YFSETQ come from the germline V gene.

This sequence originates from a man aged 55 to 70 in good health. Material: blood. The rearrangement uses TRBV5-1 and TRBJ1-5; D perhaps matches TRBD1 (5 bases). The CDR3 loop reads CASSLEGTLNQPQHF. As DNA, the CDR3 is TGCGCCAGCAGCTTGGAGGGGACTCTAAATCAGCCCCAGCATTTT. Full variable domain (rest looked up from reference TRBV5-1 and TRBJ1-5): KAGVTQTPRYLIKTRGQQVTLSCSPISGHRSVSWYQQTPGQGLQFLFEYFSETQRNKGNFPGRFSGRQFSNSRSEMNVSTLELGDSALYLCASSLEGTLNQPQHFGDGTRLSIL.